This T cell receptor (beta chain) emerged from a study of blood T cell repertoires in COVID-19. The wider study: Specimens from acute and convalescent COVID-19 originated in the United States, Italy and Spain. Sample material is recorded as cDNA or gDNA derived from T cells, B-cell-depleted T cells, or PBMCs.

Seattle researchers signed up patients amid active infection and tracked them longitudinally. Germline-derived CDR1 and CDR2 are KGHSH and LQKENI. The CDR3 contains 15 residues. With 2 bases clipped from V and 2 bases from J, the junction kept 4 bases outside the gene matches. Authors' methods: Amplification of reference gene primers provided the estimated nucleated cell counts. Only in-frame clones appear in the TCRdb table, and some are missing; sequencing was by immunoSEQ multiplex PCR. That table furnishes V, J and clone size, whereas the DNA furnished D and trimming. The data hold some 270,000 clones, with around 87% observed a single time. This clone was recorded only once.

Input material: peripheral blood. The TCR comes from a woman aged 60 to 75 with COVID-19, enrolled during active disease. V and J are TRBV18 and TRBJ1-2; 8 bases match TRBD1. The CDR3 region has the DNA TGTGCCAGCTCACCAACTCAGGGGGCGAACTATGGCTACACCTTC. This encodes CASSPTQGANYGYTF. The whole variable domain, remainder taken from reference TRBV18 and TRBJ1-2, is NAGVMQNPRHLVRRRGQEARLRCSPMKGHSHVYWYRQLPEEGLKFMVYLQKENIIDESGMPKERFSAEFPKEGPSILRIQQVVRGDSAAYFCASSPTQGANYGYTFGSGTRLTVV.